What follows describes a single T cell receptor beta chain. This clonotype was seen a handful of times. This clone's antigen is unknown. No much larger clone is present one base from it, and per-base qualities are unavailable. PBMCs were isolated by Ficoll-Paque density gradient centrifugation. This record comes from a study of T-cell memory formation after mild COVID-19 (TCRdb year 2021). Turning to the overall study: TCR sequence clusters from the two donors were found to be largely donor specific. T-cell clones expanding and contracting after mild COVID-19 in two donors were tracked by longitudinal TCRalpha and TCRbeta repertoire sequencing. The cohort comprised two young, previously healthy adult volunteers, one female and one male.

From V the trimming removes 3 bases and from J it removes 6 bases, while the gene matches leave 5 bases of the junction unaccounted for. For CDR1 and CDR2, the germline V gene (reference sequence) lists MNHEY and SMNVEV. The CDR3 numbers 13 residues from cysteine through phenylalanine. Solely the CDR3 DNA is kept, with 39 bases framed from the first base. What the study reported, not specific to this receptor: Balanced CD4/CD8 phenotypes were observed for clones contracting from day 15 to 85, whereas a bias towards CD4+ was observed for a second wave of clones expanding from day 15 to 37. The detection of some responding clones in pre-infection memory suggests that pre-existing cross-reactive memory T cells joined the SARS-CoV-2 response. SARS-CoV-2 specificity was not confirmed for the second-wave clones peaking on day 37. Only two mild cases were covered in the study, and larger cohorts including severe cases with pre-infection samples were considered necessary. Contracting CD4+ clones appeared mostly in the CM and EM memory subsets, whereas CD8+ clones were enriched in EMRA.

Data came from an Illumina NovaSeq 6000. cDNA libraries for TCRalpha and TCRbeta were prepared by 5'RACE using constant-segment primers, with sample barcodes and unique molecular identifiers added. RNA was extracted from every sample with Trizol reagent. Library amplification was performed in two PCR steps, and a second sample barcode and Illumina TruSeq adapters were introduced in the second step. Libraries were sequenced on an Illumina NovaSeq with 2 x 150 bp paired-end reads. In the paper's pipeline: Reads were demultiplexed and collapsed into UMI-guided consensus sequences with migec v1.2.7. Using mixcr v2.1.11, UMI consensuses were aligned to TRA and TRB V and J templates and then assembled into clonotypes. Clonotypes were classified as expanded or contracted when called significant by both edgeR and NoisET, with noise models trained on biological replicates. For edgeR calls, the cutoffs were a false discovery rate-adjusted p below 0.01 and a log2 fold-change threshold of 1. PCA with hierarchical clustering of max-normalized trajectories of the 1000 most abundant clonotypes was used as exploratory dynamics analysis. Each responding clone was given a CD4 or CD8 phenotype based on the CD4+ and CD8+ repertoires, which had been sequenced separately. TCRdb trimmed the raw reads at Q25, called clones with MiXCR and kept productive beta chains. Identical CDR3 protein sequences are pooled into one entry, listed with their most common genes and DNA. The V and J calls here are based on TCRdb, not the publication. The sample profile shows around 250,000 distinct CDR3 sequences; approximately 9% of them were found once. The ten largest clones represent 20% to 25% of the sample.

The receptor chain draws on TRBV27 and TRBJ2-7; the central 7 bases match TRBD1. Sequenced material: PBMCs or a T cell subset sorted from them (not recorded which). The sequence was obtained from a man between 18 and 35 years old who had mild COVID-19 (a few samples of this study predate the infection). The sample titles of this study are shuffled in the database, so cell type and time point are left out; the donor was told from shared clones. The CDR3 loop reads CASSLGTALEQYF. The nucleotide sequence reads as follows: TGTGCCAGCAGTTTGGGGACAGCTCTCGAGCAGTACTTC.